The clone carrying this T cell receptor beta chain has a handful of counts. What it binds is unknown. These data come from a study of a mutant IDH1 vaccine in newly diagnosed glioma. Study background: The study started vaccination 4-6 weeks after radiotherapy alone, or with temozolomide cycles. V12 took place at week 35, and V13 at week 47.

As to time point: week 35, safety follow-up. Doses of 300 ug of mutant IDH1 20-mer peptide were given with topical imiquimod. Overall study findings and caveats: Whatever changes occurred in top peripheral T cell clonotypes seemed unrelated to pseudoprogression.

Germline assignment: CDR1 GTSNPN and CDR2 SVGIG (reference sequence). J lost 1 base, V lost 2 bases, and 6 bases had no gene match. CDR3 length equals 15 residues. The table came from immunoSEQ multiplex PCR; TCRdb's copy has only in-frame clones and leaves some out. The profile shows about 48,000 clones, approximately 79% of them singletons. The sequence was obtained from a man aged 40-55 years with glioma. The chain employs TRBV30 and TRBJ2-5; 8 bases align to TRBD2. This sample comprised PBMCs, obtained from a glioma patient whose treatment included an IDH1 peptide vaccine. The CDR3 DNA is TGTGCCTGGAGTCTTGGCGGGGGGTCCCAAGAGACCCAGTACTTC. Protein product: CAWSLGGGSQETQYF.